The 24 T cell receptor beta chains in this list originate from one sample, sequenced in a study of cytomegalovirus exposure and HLA in healthy donors. PCR employed 60 Vbeta and 13 Jbeta primers. TCRdb's table, derived via immunoSEQ multiplex PCR, lists solely in-frame clones and lacks some. Among some 150,000 clones listed, about 87% were seen once. The source material was PBMCs. The receptors here all came from a young woman in good health and CMV-seronegative.

The V gene is TRBV30, the J gene TRBJ1-1; D might be TRBD1 (6 bases). The CDR3 consists of 13 residues. CDR1 and CDR2 from the germline V gene are GTSNPN and SVGIG (reference sequence). V was trimmed by 4 bases and J by 2 bases, leaving 11 bases between them. This CDR3 reads CAWNRAINTEAFF. The CDR3 nucleotides are TGTGCCTGGAACAGGGCAATAAACACTGAAGCTTTCTTT.

The J gene is TRBJ2-5, the V gene TRBV30; 11 bases fit TRBD2. J gave up 0 bases and V 3 bases, and 12 bases lay outside the gene matches. Germline CDR1 GTSNPN, CDR2 SVGIG (reference sequence). The CDR3 is made up of 18 amino acids. The CDR3 loop is CAWRKIRGTSGYQETQYF. As DNA, the CDR3 is TGTGCCTGGAGGAAAATAAGGGGGACTAGCGGTTACCAAGAGACCCAGTACTTC.

V is TRBV9 and J is TRBJ2-1; 9 nucleotides agree with TRBD2. The junction had 5 bases not matched to a gene; V was cut back by 0 bases and J by 7 bases. Germline V gives CDR1 SGDLS, CDR2 YYNGEE. This CDR3 has 15 residues. As DNA, the CDR3 is TGTGCCAGCAGCGTAGGCGGGGGGGCTCGGAATGAGCAGTTCTTC. This codes for CASSVGGGARNEQFF. The full variable domain, with the rest looked up from reference TRBV9 and TRBJ2-1, is DSGVTQTPKHLITATGQRVTLRCSPRSGDLSVYWYQQSLDQGLQFLIQYYNGEERAKGNILERFSAQQFPDLHSELNLSSLELGDSALYFCASSVGGGARNEQFFGPGTRLTVL.

V gene TRBV27 combines with J gene TRBJ2-3; no clear D gene. Trimming pared 2 bases from V and 1 base from J, leaving 7 bases between. The CDR3 extends over 14 amino acids. CDR1 is MNHEY and CDR2 is SMNVEV in the germline V gene (reference sequence). The DNA of the CDR3 is TGTGCCAGCAGTTTACGAGTCGGCACAGATACGCAGTATTTT. As protein: CASSLRVGTDTQYF.

This rearrangement joins TRBV11-3 to TRBJ2-2; TRBD2 agrees at 10 bases. V was clipped by 1 base and J by 4 bases; unmatched bases: 6. The CDR3 contains 17 residues. From germline, CDR1 is SGHNT and CDR2 YENEEA. The CDR3, as DNA: TGTGCCAGCAGCTTAGGGTTAGCGGGAGGATTCACCGGGGAGCTGTTTTTT. Protein sequence: CASSLGLAGGFTGELFF.

The chain is built from TRBV10-1 and TRBJ2-7; possibly TRBD1 for D (6 bases). V was trimmed by 10 bases and J by 2 bases, leaving 15 bases between them. The CDR3 has 13 residues. Germline V gives CDR1 WNHNN, CDR2 SYGVQD (reference sequence). The CDR3 region has the DNA TGCGCCAAACAGGGACCGGATCCCTACGAGCAGTACTTC. This encodes CAKQGPDPYEQYF.

The chain recombines TRBV27 with TRBJ2-2; weak D call: TRBD1 (5 bases). CDR1 MNHEY and CDR2 SMNVEV come from the germline V gene (reference sequence). The CDR3 has 15 amino acids. The V gene lost 3 bases and the J gene lost 1 base, with 9 bases spanning the gap. Here the CDR3 reads CASSFRDMNTGELFF. CDR3 DNA sequence: TGTGCCAGCAGTTTCAGGGATATGAACACCGGGGAGCTGTTTTTT.

CDR3 residues: CASLITGEFHSPLHF. The CDR3 DNA sequence: TGTGCCAGCCTGATAACAGGGGAGTTTCACTCACCCCTCCACTTT. The chain uses TRBV25-1 and TRBJ1-6, with 7 positions matching TRBD1. This CDR3 spans 15 amino acids. Losses at the gene ends were 8 bases for V and 10 bases for J; bases not matched to a gene: 14. Germline CDR1 MGHDK, CDR2 SYGVNS.

V is TRBV7-2 and J is TRBJ2-6, with 7 bases aligning to TRBD1. The V and J ends lost 1 base and 0 bases, in that order; junction bases with no gene match: 9. CDR1 and CDR2 from the germline V gene are SGHTA and FQGNSA. This CDR3 contains 19 residues. The CDR3 coding sequence is TGTGCCAGCAGCTTAGTACGGACAGGAAGCCACTCTGGGGCCAACGTCCTGACTTTC. Amino acid sequence: CASSLVRTGSHSGANVLTF.

This clone was observed a single time. This chain connects TRBV7-2 to TRBJ2-3, with a tentative D call TRBD2 (7 bases). V was clipped by 0 bases and J by 0 bases, with 10 bases between them. The CDR3 has 16 amino acids. Germline CDR1 is SGHTA and CDR2 is FQGNSA. CDR3 bases: TGTGCCAGCAGCTTAGCGGGGGGGCTGAGCACAGATACGCAGTATTTT. Translating gives CASSLAGGLSTDTQYF.

The CDR3 bases are TGCGCCAGCAGCCCCTGGACTAGCGGTGGTTACGAGCAGTACTTC. Amino acid sequence: CASSPWTSGGYEQYF. The gene calls are TRBV5-1 and TRBJ2-7; 10 bases agree with TRBD2. The CDR3 is 15 residues long. Germline V gives CDR1 SGHRS, CDR2 YFSETQ. After removal of 4 bases from V and 4 bases from J, the junction contained 8 bases not matched to a gene.

The chain combines TRBV27 with TRBJ2-7; tentatively, D is TRBD2 (6 bases). The CDR3 consists of 17 residues. CDR1 is MNHEY and CDR2 is SMNVEV in the germline V gene (reference sequence). Trimming shortened V by 5 bases and J by 1 base, and 21 bases separated the two germline ends. The CDR3: CASSPLYFREISYEQYF. The CDR3 DNA reads TGTGCCAGCAGTCCCCTTTATTTCCGGGAGATTTCCTACGAGCAGTACTTC.

This chain connects TRBV6-5 to TRBJ2-5, with TRBD2 matching over 11 bases. V lost 6 bases to trimming and J lost 5 bases; unmatched junction nucleotides: 8. In germline, CDR1 is MNHEY, CDR2 SVGAGI. The CDR3 runs to 15 residues. DNA of the CDR3: TGTGCCAGCAGAACCCTAGCGGGAGGTGGGGAGACCCAGTACTTC. Translated: CASRTLAGGGETQYF.

The V call is TRBV19, the J call TRBJ2-5; 7 bases match TRBD1. Germline trimming cut 3 bases from V and 5 bases from J; bases unmatched to any gene: 9. The CDR3 is 15 amino acids. CDR1 is LNHDA and CDR2 is SQIVND in the germline V gene (reference sequence). The CDR3 region is CASSIHSQGLETQYF. CDR3 sequence (DNA): TGTGCCAGTAGTATCCACTCACAGGGGCTGGAGACCCAGTACTTC.

The chain employs TRBV5-8 and TRBJ1-4, with D possibly being TRBD1 (6 bases). V lost 6 bases and J 8 bases, leaving 26 bases between the germline ends. The CDR3 has 17 residues. CDR1 SGHTS and CDR2 YDEGEE come from the germline V gene. The CDR3 nucleotides read TGTGCCAGCATCCTAAGTGCGGGTGGCAGGGGCCGAGAAAAACTGTTTTTT. Residues: CASILSAGGRGREKLFF.

The chain joins TRBV5-4 to TRBJ2-7; no firm D call. There are 13 residues in the CDR3. Germline lookup yields CDR1 SGHNT and CDR2 YYREEE (reference sequence). V shed 2 bases and J shed 5 bases, with 11 bases lying between them. The CDR3 spells CASSFSLVNEQYF. DNA for the CDR3: TGTGCCAGCAGCTTCTCGCTAGTGAACGAGCAGTACTTC.

This clone was detected only once. The rearrangement uses TRBV5-1 and TRBJ2-3, with a possible D match to TRBD1 (7 bases). V was pared by 7 bases and J by 1 base, with 19 bases between. The CDR3 length is 16 residues. Germline-derived CDR1 and CDR2 are SGHRS and YFSETQ. In nucleotides, the CDR3 is TGCGCCAGCGGAGGGGTTACCGGGACAGGCACAGATACGCAGTATTTT. Translated: CASGGVTGTGTDTQYF.

This chain joins TRBV19 and TRBJ2-5; 8 bases are shared with TRBD2. Germline V gene data show CDR1 as LNHDA and CDR2 as SQIVND (reference sequence). V lost 1 base, J lost 5 bases, and 6 bases stayed unmatched. The CDR3 length is 15 residues. The CDR3 nucleotides read TGTGCCAGTAGTATAGGCAGCGGGAGAGGGGAGACCCAGTACTTC. Translated: CASSIGSGRGETQYF.

The chain is built from TRBV7-2 and TRBJ2-1, with TRBD2 matching over 9 bases. Germline CDR1 is SGHTA and CDR2 is FQGNSA. CDR3 size: 18 residues. V was pared by 1 base and J by 2 bases, with 9 bases of the junction left unmatched. The CDR3 spells CASSLGVAGAPPYNEQFF. CDR3 in DNA: TGTGCCAGCAGCTTAGGGGTAGCGGGAGCCCCACCCTACAATGAGCAGTTCTTC.

The chain carries TRBV19 and TRBJ1-2; weak D call: TRBD1 (6 bases). V was shortened by 9 bases and J by 8 bases, with 16 bases between the two germline ends. This CDR3 has 12 amino acids. Germline-derived CDR1 and CDR2 are LNHDA and SQIVND (reference sequence). The CDR3 here is CASPGHKEGYTF. For the CDR3, the DNA is TGTGCCAGCCCGGGACATAAAGAAGGCTACACCTTC.

The count of this clone is one. The J gene is TRBJ2-3, the V gene TRBV28, with 12 bases lining up with TRBD2. Trimming at V came to 5 bases and at J to 5 bases, leaving 11 bases not matched to a gene. Germline lookup yields CDR1 MDHEN and CDR2 SYDVKM. CDR3 length equals 17 residues. This chain's CDR3 is CASSEATSGSYLDTQYF. CDR3 DNA sequence: TGTGCCAGCAGTGAGGCGACTAGCGGGAGTTATTTAGATACGCAGTATTTT.

The V gene is TRBV6-5, the J gene TRBJ1-2; no clear D. The CDR3 runs 13 residues. V lost 5 bases to trimming and J lost 4 bases, with 11 bases between them. CDR1 is MNHEY and CDR2 is SVGAGI in the germline V gene. The CDR3 sequence is CASSQREAYGYTF. CDR3 nucleotides: TGTGCCAGCAGTCAAAGGGAGGCCTATGGCTACACCTTC.

The chain combines TRBV28 with TRBJ1-4; 7 nucleotides line up with TRBD1. After removal of 5 bases from V and 8 bases from J, the junction contained 14 bases not matched to a gene. CDR1 is MDHEN and CDR2 is SYDVKM in the germline V gene. This CDR3 spans 16 amino acids. CDR3 DNA sequence: TGTGCCAGCAGTGACAGCCTCCCGACAGGGTCCGAAAAACTGTTTTTT. As protein: CASSDSLPTGSEKLFF.

V and J are TRBV6-5 and TRBJ1-1; D is unresolved. Germline CDR1 is MNHEY and CDR2 is SVGAGI. The CDR3 contains 14 residues. The V gene lost 8 bases and the J gene lost 0 bases, with 13 bases spanning the gap. In DNA form, the CDR3 reads TGTGCCAGCCCAAACCCGGGGATGAACACTGAAGCTTTCTTT. Its protein product is CASPNPGMNTEAFF.